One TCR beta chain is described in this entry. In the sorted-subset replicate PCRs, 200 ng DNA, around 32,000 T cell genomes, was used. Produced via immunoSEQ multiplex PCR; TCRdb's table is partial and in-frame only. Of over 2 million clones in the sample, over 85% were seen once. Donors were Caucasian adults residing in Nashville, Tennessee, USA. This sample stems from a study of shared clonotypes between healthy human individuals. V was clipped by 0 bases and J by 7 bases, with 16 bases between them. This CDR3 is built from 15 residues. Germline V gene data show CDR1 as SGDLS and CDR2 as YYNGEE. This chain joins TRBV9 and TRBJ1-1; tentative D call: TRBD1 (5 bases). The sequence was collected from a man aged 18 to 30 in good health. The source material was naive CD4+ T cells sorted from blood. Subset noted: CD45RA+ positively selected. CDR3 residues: CASSVGDGGPFEAFF. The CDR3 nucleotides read TGTGCCAGCAGCGTAGGGGACGGAGGCCCTTTTGAAGCTTTCTTT.